The rows below give T cell receptor beta chains drawn from one sample of a study of PD-1 blockade in classical Hodgkin lymphoma. TCRdb's table, derived via immunoSEQ multiplex PCR, lists solely in-frame clones and lacks some. Among about 7,700 clones listed, around 86% were seen once. Sequences were derived from CD4+ T cells from blood, sampled at baseline. Every receptor here comes from a human donor with classical Hodgkin lymphoma. CDR3s include the opening cysteine and the closing phenylalanine or tryptophan. D genes are given only for firm matches. Clone size is stated in some rows and not others, as once, few, many or a class when expanded.

J	V	D	size	CDR3	DNA
TRBJ2-7	TRBV18	TRBD2	-	CASSPISGGTYEQYF	TGTGCCAGCTCACCTATTAGCGGGGGGACCTACGAGCAGTACTTC
TRBJ1-1	TRBV6-1	-	once	CASSVGPGQPFEAFF	TGTGCCAGCAGTGTGGGTCCTGGACAACCCTTTGAAGCTTTCTTT
TRBJ2-6	TRBV5-8	-	-	CASSLDVSGANVLTF	TGTGCCAGCAGCTTAGACGTCTCTGGGGCCAACGTCCTGACTTTC
TRBJ2-2	TRBV10-2	-	-	CASIGNLLSGLFF	TGCGCCAGCATCGGGAACCTACTCTCGGGGCTGTTTTTT
TRBJ1-1	TRBV5-6	TRBD1	once	CASSWGQAEAFF	TGTGCCAGCAGCTGGGGACAGGCTGAAGCTTTCTTT
TRBJ2-7	TRBV29-1	TRBD1	once	CSVQGVGSYEQYF	TGCAGCGTCCAGGGGGTCGGCTCCTACGAGCAGTACTTC
TRBJ2-5	TRBV9	-	once	CASSVALEETQYF	TGTGCCAGCAGCGTAGCTCTGGAAGAGACCCAGTACTTC
TRBJ2-5	TRBV5-1	-	-	CASSGAAQETQYF	TGCGCCAGCAGCGGGGCAGCCCAAGAGACCCAGTACTTC
TRBJ2-2	TRBV19	-	-	CASSIGAVGTNTGELFF	TGTGCCAGTAGTATAGGGGCCGTGGGTACGAACACCGGGGAGCTGTTTTTT
TRBJ2-3	TRBV5-1	-	-	CASTWGLGVGTDTQYF	TGCGCCAGCACCTGGGGCTTGGGGGTGGGCACAGATACGCAGTATTTT
TRBJ1-1	TRBV5-6	-	-	CASSLTYFKAEAFF	TGTGCCAGCAGCTTGACTTATTTTAAGGCTGAAGCTTTCTTT
TRBJ2-5	TRBV5-4	-	-	CASSYPGRGQETQYF	TGTGCCAGCAGCTATCCGGGCCGGGGCCAAGAGACCCAGTACTTC
TRBJ2-7	TRBV7-8	TRBD2	-	CASSLAGGAYEQYF	TGTGCCAGCAGCTTAGCCGGGGGGGCTTACGAGCAGTACTTC
TRBJ2-2	TRBV19	-	few	CASSITSGTGELFF	TGTGCCAGTAGTATTACCTCGGGCACCGGGGAGCTGTTTTTT
TRBJ2-5	TRBV5-1	TRBD2	-	CASSLMSGVAETQYF	TGCGCCAGCAGCTTGATGAGCGGGGTTGCAGAGACCCAGTACTTC
TRBJ1-2	TRBV6-6	-	-	CASSYDTGLNYGYTF	TGTGCCAGCAGTTACGATACTGGGCTCAACTATGGCTACACCTTC
TRBJ2-5	TRBV5-1	TRBD2	-	CASRELAGAGETQYF	TGCGCCAGCAGAGAGCTAGCGGGGGCGGGAGAGACCCAGTACTTC
TRBJ2-2	TRBV19	TRBD2	once	CASSKLAGETGELFF	TGTGCCAGTAGTAAGTTAGCGGGAGAGACCGGGGAGCTGTTTTTT
TRBJ2-1	TRBV9	-	-	CASSAKPKNRSSYNEQFF	TGTGCCAGCAGCGCCAAGCCTAAGAACAGGAGTTCTTACAATGAGCAGTTCTTC
TRBJ2-2	TRBV10-1	-	few	CASSLAVSNTGELFF	TGCGCCAGCAGTTTAGCGGTCTCGAACACCGGGGAGCTGTTTTTT